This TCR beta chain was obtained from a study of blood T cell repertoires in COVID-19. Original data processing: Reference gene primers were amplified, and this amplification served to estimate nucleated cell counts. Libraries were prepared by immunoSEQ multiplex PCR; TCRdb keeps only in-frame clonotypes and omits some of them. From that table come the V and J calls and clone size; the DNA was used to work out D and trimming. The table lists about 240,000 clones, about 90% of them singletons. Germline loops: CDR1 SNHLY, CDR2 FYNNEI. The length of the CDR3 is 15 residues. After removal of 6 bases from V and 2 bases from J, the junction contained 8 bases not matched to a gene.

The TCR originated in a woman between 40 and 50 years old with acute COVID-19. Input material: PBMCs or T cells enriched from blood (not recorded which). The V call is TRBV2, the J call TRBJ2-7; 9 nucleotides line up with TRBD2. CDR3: CASSKETSGPYEQYF. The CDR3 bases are TGTGCCAGCAGCAAAGAGACTAGCGGCCCCTACGAGCAGTACTTC.